This T cell receptor (beta chain) stems from a study of blood T cell repertoires in COVID-19. Overall study context: Samples of COVID-19 (acute and convalescent) were obtained from the United States, Italy and Spain.

Germline lookup yields CDR1 SGHTA and CDR2 FQGTGA. Between the trimmed V and J ends, which lost 1 base and 3 bases, there was a span of 6 bases. The CDR3 loop spans 13 amino acids. Per the authors' pipeline: Researchers report that nucleated cell counts were estimated from reference gene primer amplification. Clones were sequenced by immunoSEQ multiplex PCR, and TCRdb holds only the in-frame ones, with some missing. That table furnishes V, J and clone size, whereas the DNA furnished D and trimming. The table records approximately 150,000 clones, 75% to 85% of them present only once. The study drew participants aged about 18 to 90 years from 20 to 30 US areas. In this sample, this clone turned up many times.

The clonotype comes from a man in his forties or fifties who had recovered from COVID-19. The V gene is TRBV7-3, the J gene TRBJ1-1; the D is unclear. Sequencing was carried out using PBMCs or T cells enriched from blood (not recorded which). CDR3 residues: CASSLKPDTEAFF. CDR3 DNA: TGTGCCAGCAGCTTAAAGCCGGACACTGAAGCTTTCTTT.